This T cell receptor (beta chain) was profiled in a study of CD8+ T cells in alopecia areata. Study-level background: Each of the treated patients was given oral tofacitinib, 5 to 10 mg twice daily, for moderate-to-severe alopecia areata. General study results and limits: Sequence data from scalp samples additionally include resident alphabeta T cells of normal skin. Patients shared TCRs less clearly than mice did, possibly for HLA-related reasons. Scalp lesions, especially in alopecia totalis/universalis, had higher clonality than normal scalp.

The authors extracted RNA and reverse transcribed it into cDNA as the sequencing template. Libraries were prepared by immunoSEQ multiplex PCR; TCRdb keeps only in-frame clonotypes and omits some of them. The table lists 150,000 to 190,000 clones, 50% to 65% of them singletons, with roughly a fifth in the top ten. This clone showed up just once. Its antigen is undetermined. With V trimmed by 1 base and J by 8 bases, 4 bases remained unmatched. CDR1 is LGHNA and CDR2 is YSLEER in the germline V gene. The CDR3 covers 13 residues. The receptor comes from a human donor with alopecia areata. The sample in question was CD8+ T cells sorted from blood, obtained at week 0. The chain is built from TRBV4-3 and TRBJ1-1; 7 positions agree with TRBD1. In nucleotides, the CDR3 is TGCGCCAGCAGCCAAGCAGGGGGTAGGGAAGCTTTCTTT. It yields the protein CASSQAGGREAFF.